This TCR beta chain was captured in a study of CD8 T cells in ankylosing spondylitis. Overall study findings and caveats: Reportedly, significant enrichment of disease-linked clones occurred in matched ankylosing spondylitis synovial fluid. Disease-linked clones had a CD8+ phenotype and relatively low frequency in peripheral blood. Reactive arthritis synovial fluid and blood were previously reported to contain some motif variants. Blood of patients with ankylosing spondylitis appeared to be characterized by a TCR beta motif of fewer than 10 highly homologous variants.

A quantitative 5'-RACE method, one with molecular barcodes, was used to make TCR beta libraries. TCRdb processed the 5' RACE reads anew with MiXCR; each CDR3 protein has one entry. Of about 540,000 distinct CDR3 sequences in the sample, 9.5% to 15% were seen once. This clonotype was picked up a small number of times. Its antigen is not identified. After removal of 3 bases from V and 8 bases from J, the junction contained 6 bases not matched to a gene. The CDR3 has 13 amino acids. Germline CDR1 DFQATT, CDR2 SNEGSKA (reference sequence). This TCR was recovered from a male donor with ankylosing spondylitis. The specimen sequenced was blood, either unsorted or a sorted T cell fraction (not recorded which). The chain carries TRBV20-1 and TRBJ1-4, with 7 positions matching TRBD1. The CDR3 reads CSASGDSDEKLFF. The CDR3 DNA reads TGCAGTGCTAGTGGGGACAGTGACGAAAAACTGTTTTTT.